Following are 4 T cell receptor beta chains from one sample sequenced in a study of T cell responses to AZD1222 COVID-19 vaccine. Profiled with immunoSEQ multiplex PCR; TCRdb holds only in-frame clones, not every one. Seen here are 150,000 to 200,000 clones, 94% observed once, and the top ten hold about 4.6%. Sequenced here: peripheral blood, sampled 28 days after the second AZD1222 dose. These receptor sequences come from an adult who received the AZD1222 COVID-19 vaccine.

The chain employs TRBV30 and TRBJ1-4, with 8 bases identical to TRBD1. After removal of 3 bases from V and 5 bases from J, the junction contained 8 bases not matched to a gene. CDR1 is GTSNPN and CDR2 is SVGIG in the germline V gene (reference sequence). The CDR3 consists of 15 residues. The CDR3 region is CAWSPGQGGNEKLFF. Here the CDR3 DNA reads TGTGCCTGGAGCCCCGGACAGGGAGGGAATGAAAAACTGTTTTTT.

The V and J genes are TRBV27 and TRBJ2-1, with 11 bases lining up with TRBD1. Germline loops: CDR1 MNHEY, CDR2 SMNVEV (reference sequence). V shed 4 bases and J 5 bases; nucleotides not matched to a gene: 10. CDR3 length equals 17 residues. CDR3 DNA: TGTGCCAGCAGTTCCCCTGGGACAGGGGGAAACCACAATGAGCAGTTCTTC. Translation gives CASSSPGTGGNHNEQFF.

This rearrangement joins TRBV12-5 to TRBJ2-7; D may correspond to TRBD1 or TRBD2 (5 bases each). Per germline, CDR1 LGHNT and CDR2 FRNRAP. The V end was cut by 7 bases, the J end by 4 bases, with 14 bases between. This CDR3 is 13 amino acids long. In DNA form, the CDR3 reads TGTGCTAGTGACCTGGGGGACCTGTACGAGCAGTACTTC. It is translated as CASDLGDLYEQYF.

CDR3 in DNA: TGTGCCAGCAGTCCACCGGGACTAGGACTGAACTGGTCGGGTGAGCAGTTCTTC. Its translation is CASSPPGLGLNWSGEQFF. The chain links TRBV28 to TRBJ2-1; the match to TRBD2 covers 8 bases. V gave up 5 bases and J gave up 9 bases; unmatched junction bases: 21. This CDR3 is 18 amino acids long. CDR1 and CDR2 (germline): MDHEN, SYDVKM.